Each of the 18 T cell receptor beta chains below was sequenced from the same sample in a study of cytomegalovirus exposure and HLA in healthy donors. PCR involved 60 Vbeta and 13 Jbeta primers. The repertoire was sequenced with immunoSEQ multiplex PCR; TCRdb's copy has only in-frame clones and lacks some. This table holds 95,000 to 150,000 clones, roughly 68% found once. The source material was PBMCs. These receptor sequences come from a woman aged 45-60 years in good health and CMV-seropositive.

The chain couples TRBV7-6 to TRBJ1-2, with a tentative D call TRBD1 (6 bases). From germline, CDR1 is SGHVS and CDR2 FNYEAQ. V was trimmed by 4 bases and J by 0 bases, leaving 18 bases between them. The CDR3 sequence is 17 residues long. As DNA, the CDR3 is TGTGCCAGCAGCTCCAGCTCGGGACAAACTCCTAACTATGGCTACACCTTC. This sequence encodes CASSSSSGQTPNYGYTF.

The genes are TRBV5-1 and TRBJ2-3; D is undetermined. This CDR3 has 13 amino acids. V lost 4 bases and J lost 4, with 10 bases in between. Looked up from germline, CDR1 is SGHRS and CDR2 is YFSETQ. The CDR3 DNA sequence: TGCGCCAGCAGCAACCCAAGAGCAGATACGCAGTATTTT. Translation gives CASSNPRADTQYF.

This clone appeared a few times. V is TRBV15 and J is TRBJ2-5, with TRBD2 identical over 10 bases. Per the germline V gene, CDR1 is LNHNV and CDR2 is YYDKDF (reference sequence). The CDR3 is 15 residues long. V shed 3 bases and J 2 bases; nucleotides not matched to a gene: 3. DNA for the CDR3: TGTGCCACCAGCAGCATACTAGCGGGGCAAGAGACCCAGTACTTC. As protein: CATSSILAGQETQYF.

The table lists this clone with a count of one. This rearrangement joins TRBV10-3 to TRBJ2-1; TRBD2 agrees at 7 bases. The J segment lost 3 bases and the V segment lost 4 bases, leaving 6 bases of the junction unmatched. The CDR3 is 15 residues long. Per germline, CDR1 ENHRY and CDR2 SYGVKD. The CDR3 region has the DNA TGTGCCATCAGTGCGCTCAGGGAGGGCTACAATGAGCAGTTCTTC. Amino acid sequence: CAISALREGYNEQFF.

This CDR3 reads CASSRGTGGSPLHF. The CDR3 DNA is TGTGCCAGCAGCCGCGGGACAGGCGGCTCACCCCTCCACTTT. This chain links TRBV28 with TRBJ1-6; 8 positions match TRBD1. The CDR3 extends over 14 amino acids. Germline CDR1 is MDHEN and CDR2 is SYDVKM. With 6 bases clipped from V and 10 bases from J, the junction kept 8 bases outside the gene matches. Full variable domain (outside the CDR3, taken from reference TRBV28 and TRBJ1-6): DVKVTQSSRYLVKRTGEKVFLECVQDMDHENMFWYRQDPGLGLRLIYFSYDVKMKEKGDIPEGYSVSREKKERFSLILESASTNQTSMYLCASSRGTGGSPLHFGNGTRLTVT.

V is TRBV28 and J is TRBJ1-2; 8 positions match TRBD1. Trimming cost V 5 bases and J 5 bases; bases outside gene matches: 16. There are 17 residues in the CDR3. Per the germline V gene, CDR1 is MDHEN and CDR2 is SYDVKM. CDR3 residues: CASSPPIDGQGAYGYTF. The DNA of the CDR3 is TGTGCCAGCAGTCCGCCTATAGATGGCCAGGGGGCTTATGGCTACACCTTC.

With regard to this clone: This sample also contains other DNA sequences that code for the same CDR3. The gene calls are TRBV5-1 and TRBJ1-2, with D possibly matching TRBD1 (6 bases). The CDR3 is 14 residues long. Between the trimmed V and J ends, which lost 0 bases and 7 bases, there was a span of 13 bases. The germline V gene has CDR1 SGHRS and CDR2 YFSETQ. The CDR3 loop reads CASSLATGRIGYTF. The CDR3 DNA sequence: TGCGCCAGCAGCTTGGCCACAGGGAGAATTGGCTACACCTTC.

The chain uses TRBV29-1 and TRBJ2-3, with 8 bases lining up with TRBD1. CDR1 is SQVTM and CDR2 is ANQGSEA in the germline V gene. CDR3 length: 15 amino acids. The V gene end was trimmed by 3 bases and the J gene end by 2 bases; junction bases not matched to a gene: 7. The DNA for the CDR3 is TGCAGCGTTGATTTATTGGGACAGGACACAGATACGCAGTATTTT. Its translation is CSVDLLGQDTDTQYF.

V and J are TRBV4-2 and TRBJ2-5, with D tentatively TRBD1 (7 bases). With the DNA end fitting TRBJ2-7 better, the J assignment may be wrong. CDR3 length: 18 residues. From germline, CDR1 is LGHNA and CDR2 YNFKEQ. The CDR3 here is CASSPGVQGGGGYGEQYF. The CDR3, as DNA: TGTGCCAGCAGCCCCGGAGTCCAGGGGGGTGGGGGGTACGGCGAGCAGTACTTC.

The chain has TRBV28 and TRBJ1-3, with D possibly matching TRBD1 (5 bases). Germline loops: CDR1 MDHEN, CDR2 SYDVKM. Deletions cut 7 bases from V and 0 bases from J, with 10 bases between. The CDR3 sequence is 14 residues long. The CDR3 DNA is TGTGCCAGCACCGACAGTTTCTCTGGAAACACCATATATTTT. Translation gives CASTDSFSGNTIYF.

The CDR3: CASSLETRASTDTQYF. Here the CDR3 DNA reads TGTGCCAGCAGCTTGGAGACGCGGGCGAGCACAGATACGCAGTATTTT. This rearrangement joins TRBV5-6 to TRBJ2-3, with D possibly being TRBD2 (5 bases). CDR1 and CDR2 (germline): SGHDT, YYEEEE. V was trimmed by 0 bases and J by 0 bases, leaving 11 bases between them. The CDR3 runs to 16 residues.

A few counts support this clone. This sequence joins TRBV2 and TRBJ1-6; 7 bases align to TRBD1. Germline V gene sequence: CDR1 SNHLY, CDR2 FYNNEI. CDR3 length: 15 residues. V lost 6 bases, J lost 3 bases, and 5 bases stayed unmatched. In nucleotides, the CDR3 is TGTGCCAGCAGCGAACAGGGGATCTATAATTCACCCCTCCACTTT. Translated, it gives CASSEQGIYNSPLHF.

This chain links TRBV19 with TRBJ2-3; 7 bases are a match to TRBD2. With V trimmed by 11 bases and J by 0 bases, 5 bases remained unmatched. In germline, CDR1 is LNHDA, CDR2 SQIVND (reference sequence). This CDR3 is built from 13 residues. As DNA, the CDR3 is TGTGCCGCAGCGGGGTCGAGCACAGATACGCAGTATTTT. Translated, it gives CAAAGSSTDTQYF.

This clone has a single count. The chain has TRBV28 and TRBJ1-4; maybe TRBD1 (5 bases). Trimming took off 6 bases at V and 2 bases at J, with 10 bases between the two ends. The CDR3 runs 14 residues. Looked up from germline, CDR1 is MDHEN and CDR2 is SYDVKM. The CDR3 bases are TGTGCCAGCAGCCAGGGTATCACTAATGAAAAACTGTTTTTT. It encodes CASSQGITNEKLFF.

For this clone: Other DNA sequences in this specimen translate into the identical CDR3. The rearrangement links TRBV5-1 to TRBJ2-7, with 12 bases aligning to TRBD2. V trimming: 3 bases; J trimming: 3 bases; junction bases outside the gene matches: 7. CDR1 and CDR2 from the germline V gene are SGHRS and YFSETQ. The CDR3 consists of 16 residues. The CDR3 DNA sequence: TGCGCCAGCAGCTCGCTCTTGACTAGCGGGGGCTACGAGCAGTACTTC. Translation: CASSSLLTSGGYEQYF.

This chain joins TRBV2 and TRBJ2-1; D is possibly TRBD1 (5 bases). Trimming removed 3 bases from V and 0 bases from J, with 9 bases in between. CDR1 and CDR2 from the germline V gene are SNHLY and FYNNEI. The CDR3 is 15 amino acids. The CDR3 sequence: CASSDRASSYNEQFF. CDR3 bases: TGTGCCAGCAGTGACAGGGCCTCCTCCTACAATGAGCAGTTCTTC. The full variable domain, in which reference TRBV2 and TRBJ2-1 provide the parts outside the CDR3, is EPEVTQTPSHQVTQMGQEVILRCVPISNHLYFYWYRQILGQKVEFLVSFYNNEISEKSEIFDDQFSVERPDGSNFTLKIRSTKLEDSAMYFCASSDRASSYNEQFFGPGTRLTVL.

This clone appeared once. Sequence at one end of the junction differs from germline and may be a read error. The chain links TRBV11-2 to TRBJ2-7; the D gene is possibly TRBD2 (7 bases). CDR1 and CDR2 (germline): SGHAT, FQNNGV. The CDR3 runs 16 residues. The CDR3, as DNA: TGTGTCAGCAGCTTACTGACGGGGGGCCACTCCTACGAGCAGTACTTC. Protein product: CVSSLLTGGHSYEQYF.

J is TRBJ2-5 and V is TRBV2; D is ambiguous. Trimming cost V 1 base and J 0 bases, with 12 bases left between them. The germline gives CDR1 SNHLY, CDR2 FYNNEI. CDR3 length equals 16 residues. The CDR3 reads CASSEGPISYQETQYF. The CDR3 coding sequence is TGTGCCAGCAGTGAAGGGCCAATCTCATACCAAGAGACCCAGTACTTC. The full variable domain, completed using reference TRBV2 and TRBJ2-5, is EPEVTQTPSHQVTQMGQEVILRCVPISNHLYFYWYRQILGQKVEFLVSFYNNEISEKSEIFDDQFSVERPDGSNFTLKIRSTKLEDSAMYFCASSEGPISYQETQYFGPGTRLLVL.